This T cell receptor (beta chain) emerged from a study of response to subunit inactivated influenza vaccine. This clonotype has only a few counts. What it binds is unknown. V lost 5 bases and J lost 0, with 17 bases in between. CDR3 length: 16 amino acids. Germline CDR1 reads SGHAT; CDR2 reads FQNNGV. Study-level results: Every seasonal influenza vaccination brings in few new T cells, the authors suggested.

TCRdb reprocessed the RT-PCR reads via MiXCR and lists one record per CDR3 protein. The sample has 650,000 to 700,000 distinct CDR3 sequences, less than 20% seen once; the top ten hold approximately 10%. The sample consisted of PBMCs from blood, taken approximately 12 days after vaccination. J is TRBJ2-7 and V is TRBV11-2; tentative D call: TRBD1 (5 bases). This receptor was taken from a man aged 50-60 years who received an inactivated influenza vaccine. The CDR3 bases are TGTGCCAGCAGCCGAATTACGACAGAGTACTCCTACGAGCAGTACTTC. It is translated as CASSRITTEYSYEQYF.